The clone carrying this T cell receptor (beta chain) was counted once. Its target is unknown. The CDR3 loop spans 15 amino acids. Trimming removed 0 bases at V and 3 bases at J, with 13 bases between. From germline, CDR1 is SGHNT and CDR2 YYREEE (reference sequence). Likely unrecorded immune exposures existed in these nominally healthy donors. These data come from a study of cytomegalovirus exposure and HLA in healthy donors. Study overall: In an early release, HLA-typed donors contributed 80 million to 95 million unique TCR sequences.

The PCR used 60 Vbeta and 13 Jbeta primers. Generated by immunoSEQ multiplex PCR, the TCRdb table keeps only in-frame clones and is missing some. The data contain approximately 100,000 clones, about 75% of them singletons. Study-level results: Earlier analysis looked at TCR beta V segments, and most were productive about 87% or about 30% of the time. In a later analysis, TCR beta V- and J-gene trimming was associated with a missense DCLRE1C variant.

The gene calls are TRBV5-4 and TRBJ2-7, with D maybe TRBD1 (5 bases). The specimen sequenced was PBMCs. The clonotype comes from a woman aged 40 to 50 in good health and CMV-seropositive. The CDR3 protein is CASSLDRWGFYEQYF. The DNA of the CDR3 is TGTGCCAGCAGCTTGGACAGGTGGGGTTTCTACGAGCAGTACTTC. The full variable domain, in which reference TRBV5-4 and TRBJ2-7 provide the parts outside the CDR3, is ETGVTQSPTHLIKTRGQQVTLRCSSQSGHNTVSWYQQALGQGPQFIFQYYREEENGRGNFPPRFSGLQFPNYSSELNVNALELDDSALYLCASSLDRWGFYEQYFGPGTRLTVT.